This T cell receptor beta chain originates from a study of shared clonotypes between healthy human individuals. Measured with immunoSEQ multiplex PCR; TCRdb has only the in-frame clones, and not every one. This sample has just over 2,000,000 clones, with around 96% found just once. Naive CD8 cells, CD45RO-negative and positively selected for CCR7, excluded terminally differentiated effector memory CD45RA+ cells. Trimming took 4 bases from V and 1 from J, leaving 14 bases between them. This CDR3 is built from 16 residues. CDR1 is MGHRA and CDR2 is YSYEKL in the germline V gene. Material for sequencing was naive CD8+ T cells sorted from blood. This sequence originates from a man younger than 30 in good health. This rearrangement joins TRBV4-1 to TRBJ2-1, with D perhaps TRBD2 (6 bases). Here the CDR3 reads CASSREPGVSYNEQFF. Here the CDR3 DNA reads TGCGCCAGCAGCCGAGAACCGGGAGTGTCCTACAATGAGCAGTTCTTC.